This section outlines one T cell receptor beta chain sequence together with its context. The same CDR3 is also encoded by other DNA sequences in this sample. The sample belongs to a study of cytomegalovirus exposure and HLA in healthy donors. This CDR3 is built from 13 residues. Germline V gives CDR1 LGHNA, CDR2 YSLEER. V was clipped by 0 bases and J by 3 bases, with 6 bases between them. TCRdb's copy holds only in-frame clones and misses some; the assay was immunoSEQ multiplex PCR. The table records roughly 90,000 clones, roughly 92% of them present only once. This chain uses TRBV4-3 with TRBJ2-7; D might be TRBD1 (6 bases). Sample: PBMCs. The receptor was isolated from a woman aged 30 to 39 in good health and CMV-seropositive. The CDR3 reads CASSQDRGYEQYF. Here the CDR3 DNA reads TGCGCCAGCAGCCAAGACAGGGGCTACGAGCAGTACTTC.